What follows are 26 T cell receptor beta chains derived from one specimen sequenced in a study of blood T cell repertoires in COVID-19. Repertoires were generated with immunoSEQ multiplex PCR, while TCRdb's copy carries only in-frame clones and drops some. The sample consists of some 200,000 clones, around 82% of them appearing once. Material: peripheral blood. These receptors came from a woman in her 30s who had recovered from COVID-19.

The chain combines TRBV2 with TRBJ2-2, with 12 bases identical to TRBD2. Losses at the gene ends were 2 bases for V and 5 bases for J; bases not matched to a gene: 3. The CDR3 extends over 16 amino acids. CDR1 SNHLY and CDR2 FYNNEI come from the germline V gene. CDR3 sequence reads: CASSEQGTSGTGELFF. The CDR3 DNA is TGTGCCAGCAGTGAACAGGGGACTAGCGGGACCGGGGAGCTGTTTTTT.

The chain carries TRBV6-5 and TRBJ2-7; 11 bases align to TRBD1. CDR1 MNHEY and CDR2 SVGAGI come from the germline V gene. With V trimmed by 5 bases and J by 0 bases, 3 bases remained unmatched. The CDR3 is 15 residues long. DNA of the CDR3: TGTGCCAGCAGTAAGGGGACAGGGGGCTCCTACGAGCAGTACTTC. Protein sequence: CASSKGTGGSYEQYF.

This sequence joins TRBV28 and TRBJ1-1, with TRBD1 identical over 8 bases. CDR3 length equals 15 residues. V shed 3 bases and J 0 bases; nucleotides not matched to a gene: 3. CDR1 is MDHEN, CDR2 SYDVKM, per germline. CDR3 sequence: CASSLTGAMNTEAFF. For the CDR3, the DNA is TGTGCCAGCAGTTTGACAGGGGCTATGAACACTGAAGCTTTCTTT.

The chain uses TRBV11-2 and TRBJ1-1, with 7 bases fitting TRBD1. V was clipped by 5 bases and J by 1 base; unmatched bases: 7. Per germline, CDR1 SGHAT and CDR2 FQNNGV. This CDR3 has 15 residues. CDR3 in amino acids: CASSPRTGANTEAFF. CDR3 DNA sequence: TGTGCCAGCAGCCCTAGGACAGGAGCGAACACTGAAGCTTTCTTT.

The CDR3 is CATQGGAGGPDTQYF. CDR3 nucleotide sequence: TGTGCCACCCAGGGTGGAGCGGGAGGGCCAGATACGCAGTATTTT. V and J are TRBV19 and TRBJ2-3; 10 nucleotides line up with TRBD2. From germline, CDR1 is LNHDA and CDR2 SQIVND (reference sequence). The V and J ends lost 10 bases and 4 bases, in that order; junction bases with no gene match: 11. The CDR3 totals 15 residues. The entire variable domain, with the rest obtained from reference TRBV19 and TRBJ2-3, is as follows: DGGITQSPKYLFRKEGQNVTLSCEQNLNHDAMYWYRQDPGQGLRLIYYSQIVNDFQKGDIAEGYSVSREKKESFPLTVTSAQKNPTAFYLCATQGGAGGPDTQYFGPGTRLTVL.

This clone was seen a few times. This sequence joins TRBV28 and TRBJ2-7; TRBD2 is a possible D gene (5 bases). The CDR3 contains 14 residues. Germline assignment: CDR1 MDHEN and CDR2 SYDVKM. The V and J ends lost 2 bases and 6 bases respectively, with 14 bases between them. This chain's CDR3 is CASSLPVGEREQYF. The CDR3 bases are TGTGCCAGCAGTTTACCTGTCGGGGAGCGCGAGCAGTACTTC.

The chain couples TRBV10-2 to TRBJ1-5; no firm D call. From germline, CDR1 is WSHSY and CDR2 SAAADI. The length of the CDR3 is 15 residues. V dropped 5 bases and J dropped 3 bases, with 14 bases sitting between them. CDR3 DNA: TGCGCCAGCAGTCTTAGACGGGATTCCAATCAGCCCCAGCATTTT. Translated, it gives CASSLRRDSNQPQHF.

DNA of the CDR3: TGTGCCAGTAGTATAGTCGGGAGGGCTCGAGCCGGGGAGCTGTTTTTT. Translating it yields CASSIVGRARAGELFF. The chain joins TRBV19 to TRBJ2-2; 8 positions match TRBD2. CDR3 length equals 16 residues. In germline, CDR1 is LNHDA, CDR2 SQIVND (reference sequence). The V segment lost 1 base and the J segment 6 bases; nucleotides outside the gene matches: 7.

The CDR3 region is CASSEGGLKLETQYF. Written as DNA, the CDR3 is TGTGCCAGCAGCGAAGGGGGTTTGAAATTAGAGACCCAGTACTTC. This chain uses TRBV9 with TRBJ2-5; TRBD1 is a possible D gene (6 bases). From germline, CDR1 is SGDLS and CDR2 YYNGEE. The CDR3 length is 15 residues. V gave up 3 bases and J gave up 4 bases, with 16 bases separating them.

The DNA of the CDR3 is TGTGCCATCATGGGACAGGGGTCCTCCGCTGAAGCTTTCTTT. Its translation is CAIMGQGSSAEAFF. The rearrangement links TRBV10-3 to TRBJ1-1; 10 bases are shared with TRBD1. Germline V gene data show CDR1 as ENHRY and CDR2 as SYGVKD. The CDR3 is 14 amino acids. V was pared by 7 bases and J by 6 bases, with 8 bases of the junction left unmatched.

V and J are TRBV27 and TRBJ1-1; D unclear. The CDR3 spans 13 residues. CDR1 and CDR2 (germline): MNHEY, SMNVEV (reference sequence). The V end lost 4 bases, the J end lost 0 bases, and 6 bases lay between the germline ends. CDR3 sequence: CASSYSLNTEAFF. CDR3 in DNA: TGTGCCAGCAGTTACTCTTTGAACACTGAAGCTTTCTTT.

The chain employs TRBV24-1 and TRBJ2-6, with D unclear. The CDR3 sequence is 16 residues long. V lost 0 bases and J 4 bases, leaving 9 bases between the germline ends. In germline, CDR1 is KGHDR, CDR2 SFDVKD. The CDR3 region has the DNA TGTGCCACCAGTGATTTGCCAGGCACGGGGGCCAACGTCCTGACTTTC. This gives the protein CATSDLPGTGANVLTF.

This chain links TRBV5-4 with TRBJ2-2; 11 nucleotides align to TRBD2. There are 15 residues in the CDR3. In germline, CDR1 is SGHNT, CDR2 YYREEE (reference sequence). Trimming took 6 bases from V and 4 from J; bases not matched to a gene: 5. CDR3: CASTGTSGATGELFF. The DNA of the CDR3 is TGTGCCAGCACAGGGACTAGCGGAGCCACCGGGGAGCTGTTTTTT. Filled out from reference TRBV5-4 and TRBJ2-2, the complete variable domain reads ETGVTQSPTHLIKTRGQQVTLRCSSQSGHNTVSWYQQALGQGPQFIFQYYREEENGRGNFPPRFSGLQFPNYSSELNVNALELDDSALYLCASTGTSGATGELFFGEGSRLTVL.

The chain couples TRBV28 to TRBJ1-5; 9 bases fit TRBD1. The CDR3 runs 14 residues. CDR1 is MDHEN and CDR2 is SYDVKM in the germline V gene. Trimming cost V 4 bases and J 6 bases; bases outside gene matches: 4. The CDR3 region is CASSSTGGGQPQHF. DNA of the CDR3: TGTGCCAGCAGTTCTACAGGGGGCGGTCAGCCCCAGCATTTT. Variable domain in full (rest from reference TRBV28 and TRBJ1-5): DVKVTQSSRYLVKRTGEKVFLECVQDMDHENMFWYRQDPGLGLRLIYFSYDVKMKEKGDIPEGYSVSREKKERFSLILESASTNQTSMYLCASSSTGGGQPQHFGDGTRLSIL.

V usage is TRBV2 and J usage is TRBJ2-3; maybe TRBD2 (5 bases). The CDR3 totals 12 residues. V shed 7 bases and J shed 2 bases, with 7 bases lying between them. Germline V gene data show CDR1 as SNHLY and CDR2 as FYNNEI. This chain's CDR3 is CASTGDTDTQYF. In DNA, the CDR3 is TGTGCCAGCACCGGGGACACAGATACGCAGTATTTT.

The chain combines TRBV9 with TRBJ1-5; D might be TRBD1 (6 bases). V lost 3 bases and J 10 bases, leaving 17 bases between the germline ends. Germline CDR1 is SGDLS and CDR2 is YYNGEE. The CDR3 extends over 14 amino acids. The chain's CDR3 is CASSAQTGGSPQHF. CDR3 bases: TGTGCCAGCAGCGCTCAGACAGGAGGATCACCCCAGCATTTT.

The chain combines TRBV4-1 with TRBJ2-1; D not resolved. Trimming pared 5 bases from V and 7 bases from J, leaving 15 bases between. There are 14 residues in the CDR3. The V gene's germline CDR1 is MGHRA and CDR2 YSYEKL. The chain's CDR3 is CASSYRRLTNEQFF. CDR3 coding DNA: TGCGCCAGCAGCTATCGCAGGCTTACAAATGAGCAGTTCTTC.

This chain joins TRBV5-1 and TRBJ1-2; possibly TRBD1 for D (5 bases). Trimming stripped 4 bases from V and 2 bases from J, with 12 bases between. This CDR3 has 14 amino acids. Germline CDR1 reads SGHRS; CDR2 reads YFSETQ. CDR3 bases: TGCGCCAGCAGCCTACGTTCAGGGAACTATGGCTACACCTTC. This gives the protein CASSLRSGNYGYTF.

The chain recombines TRBV5-4 with TRBJ2-6; D call uncertain. The germline CDR1 and CDR2 sequences are SGHNT and YYREEE (reference sequence). The V end lost 4 bases, the J end lost 1 base, and 15 bases lay between the germline ends. The CDR3 extends over 17 amino acids. Written as DNA, the CDR3 is TGTGCCAGCAGCCCACGGGTCGGTCAATCTGGGGCCAACGTCCTGACTTTC. It encodes CASSPRVGQSGANVLTF.

The rearrangement uses TRBV19 and TRBJ2-3; D might be TRBD2 (6 bases). CDR1 is LNHDA and CDR2 is SQIVND in the germline V gene (reference sequence). This CDR3 comprises 14 residues. With 6 bases removed from V and 6 bases from J, the gap between germline ends came to 16 bases. This chain's CDR3 is CASRMGGGADTQYF. The DNA of the CDR3 is TGTGCCAGTAGAATGGGCGGAGGGGCCGATACGCAGTATTTT.

As regards this clone: One base separates it from a far larger clone, so it is likely a read error. The genes are TRBV27 and TRBJ2-3, with 10 bases that match TRBD2. Germline lookup yields CDR1 MNHEY and CDR2 SMNVEV (reference sequence). The ends lost 5 bases at V and 0 bases at J; junction bases unmatched: 2. This CDR3 contains 15 residues. This CDR3 is CASSATSGSTDTQYF. In DNA form, the CDR3 reads TGTGCCAGCAGTGCGACTAGCGGGAGCACAGATACGCAGTATTTT.

The V gene is TRBV1, the J gene TRBJ2-3; the D call TRBD2 from the table was never checked on the DNA. TRBV1 is labeled a pseudogene. The CDR3 sequence is 14 residues long. CDR3 in amino acids: CTSSQVSATDTQYF. Here the CDR3 DNA reads TGCACCAGCAGCCAAGTGTCAGCGACAGATACGCAGTATTTT.

The chain joins TRBV28 to TRBJ1-2; D ambiguous. The V end was cut by 6 bases, the J end by 1 base, with 9 bases between. The CDR3 contains 13 residues. Looked up from germline, CDR1 is MDHEN and CDR2 is SYDVKM. The CDR3 DNA follows: TGTGCCAGCAGCCTTACAAGTAACTATGGCTACACCTTC. As protein: CASSLTSNYGYTF.

The V gene is TRBV2, the J gene TRBJ1-4, with TRBD1 as a possible D gene (5 bases). The germline V and J ends were trimmed by 3 bases and 6 bases, with 14 bases remaining between them. This CDR3 is built from 15 residues. Germline V gene data show CDR1 as SNHLY and CDR2 as FYNNEI. The CDR3, as DNA: TGTGCCAGCAGTGACGCGGTGGGGCTTGATGAAAAACTGTTTTTT. This sequence encodes CASSDAVGLDEKLFF.

The rearrangement uses TRBV2 and TRBJ2-6; no definite D call. The V and J ends lost 3 bases and 0 bases respectively, with 6 bases between them. The V gene's germline CDR1 is SNHLY and CDR2 FYNNEI. The length of the CDR3 is 15 residues. Here the CDR3 reads CASSERNSGANVLTF. The CDR3 DNA reads TGTGCCAGCAGTGAGCGAAACTCTGGGGCCAACGTCCTGACTTTC.

V usage is TRBV20-1 and J usage is TRBJ2-3, with D maybe TRBD1 (6 bases). This CDR3 is 11 amino acids long. The V end lost 8 bases, the J end lost 3 bases, and 9 bases lay between the germline ends. CDR1 is DFQATT, CDR2 SNEGSKA, per germline (reference sequence). Written as DNA, the CDR3 is TGCAGTCGACAGGAAACAGATACGCAGTATTTT. It translates to CSRQETDTQYF.